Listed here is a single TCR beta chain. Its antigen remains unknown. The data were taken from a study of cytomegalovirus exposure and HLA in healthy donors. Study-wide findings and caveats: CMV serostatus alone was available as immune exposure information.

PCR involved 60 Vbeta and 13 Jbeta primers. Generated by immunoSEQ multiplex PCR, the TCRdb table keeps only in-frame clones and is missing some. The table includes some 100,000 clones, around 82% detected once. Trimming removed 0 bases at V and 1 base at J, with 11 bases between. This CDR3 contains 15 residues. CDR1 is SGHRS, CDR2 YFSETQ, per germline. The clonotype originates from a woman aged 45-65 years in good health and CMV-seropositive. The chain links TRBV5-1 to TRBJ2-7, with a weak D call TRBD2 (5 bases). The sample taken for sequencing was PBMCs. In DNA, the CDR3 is TGCGCCAGCAGCTTGGTGGACTCCATATCCTACGAGCAGTACTTC. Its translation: CASSLVDSISYEQYF. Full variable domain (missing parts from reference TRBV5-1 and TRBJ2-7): KAGVTQTPRYLIKTRGQQVTLSCSPISGHRSVSWYQQTPGQGLQFLFEYFSETQRNKGNFPGRFSGRQFSNSRSEMNVSTLELGDSALYLCASSLVDSISYEQYFGPGTRLTVT.